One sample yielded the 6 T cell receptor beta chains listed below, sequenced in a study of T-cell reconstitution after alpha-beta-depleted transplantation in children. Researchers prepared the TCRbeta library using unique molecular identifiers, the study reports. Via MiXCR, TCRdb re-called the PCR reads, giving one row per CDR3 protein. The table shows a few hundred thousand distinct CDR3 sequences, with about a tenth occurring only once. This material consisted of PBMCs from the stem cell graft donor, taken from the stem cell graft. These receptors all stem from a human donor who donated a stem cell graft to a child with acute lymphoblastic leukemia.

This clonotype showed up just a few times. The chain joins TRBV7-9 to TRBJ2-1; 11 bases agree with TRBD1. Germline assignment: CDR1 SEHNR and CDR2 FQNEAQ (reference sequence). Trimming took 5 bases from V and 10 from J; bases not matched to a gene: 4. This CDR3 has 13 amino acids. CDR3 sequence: CASSARDRGEQFF. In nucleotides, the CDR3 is TGTGCCAGCAGCGCCCGGGACAGGGGGGAGCAGTTCTTC. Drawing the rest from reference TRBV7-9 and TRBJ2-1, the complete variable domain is DTGVSQNPRHKITKRGQNVTFRCDPISEHNRLYWYRQTLGQGPEFLTYFQNEAQLEKSRLLSDRFSAERPKGSFSTLEIQRTEQGDSAMYLCASSARDRGEQFFGPGTRLTVL.

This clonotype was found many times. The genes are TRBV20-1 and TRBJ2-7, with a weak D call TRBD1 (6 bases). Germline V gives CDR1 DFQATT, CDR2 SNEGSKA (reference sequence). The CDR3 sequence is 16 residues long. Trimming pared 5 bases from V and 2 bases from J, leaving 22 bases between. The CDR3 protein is CSALHPDRRVTYEQYF. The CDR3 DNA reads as TGCAGTGCTCTACACCCTGACAGGAGAGTAACCTACGAGCAGTACTTC.

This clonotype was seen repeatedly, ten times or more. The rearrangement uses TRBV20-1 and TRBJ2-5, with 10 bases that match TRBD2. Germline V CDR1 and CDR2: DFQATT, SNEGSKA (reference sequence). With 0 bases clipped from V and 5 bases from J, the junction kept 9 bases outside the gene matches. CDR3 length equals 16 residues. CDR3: CSARERLAGALETQYF. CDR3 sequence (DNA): TGCAGTGCTAGAGAGAGGCTAGCGGGAGCCTTGGAGACCCAGTACTTC.

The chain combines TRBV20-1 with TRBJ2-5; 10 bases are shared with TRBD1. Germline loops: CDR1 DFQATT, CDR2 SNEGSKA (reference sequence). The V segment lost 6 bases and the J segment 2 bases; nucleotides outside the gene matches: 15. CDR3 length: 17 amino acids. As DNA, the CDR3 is TGCAGTGCGGAGCGGACAGGGGGGGCTTCGGGGCAAGAGACCCAGTACTTC. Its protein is CSAERTGGASGQETQYF.

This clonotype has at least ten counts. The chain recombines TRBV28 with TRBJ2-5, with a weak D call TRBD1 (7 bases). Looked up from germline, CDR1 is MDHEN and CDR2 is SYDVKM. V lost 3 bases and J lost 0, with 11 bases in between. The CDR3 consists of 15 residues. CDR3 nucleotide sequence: TGTGCCAGCAGTTTCTCAGGGGGGTACCAAGAGACCCAGTACTTC. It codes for CASSFSGGYQETQYF.

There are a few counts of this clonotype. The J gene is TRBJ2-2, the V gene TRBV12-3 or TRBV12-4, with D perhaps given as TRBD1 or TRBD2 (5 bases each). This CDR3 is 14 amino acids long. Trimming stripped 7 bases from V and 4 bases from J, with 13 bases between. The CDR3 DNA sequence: TGTGCCAGCAACCTGGGGGTGGTCACCGGGGAGCTGTTTTTT. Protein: CASNLGVVTGELFF.